This T cell receptor beta chain was documented in a study of T-cell reconstitution after alpha-beta-depleted transplantation in children. This CDR3 is built from 12 residues. The germline V gene encodes CDR1 SGHKS and CDR2 YYEKEE (reference sequence). V shed 3 bases and J shed 9 bases, with 12 bases lying between them. Unique molecular identifiers featured in how the TCRbeta library was prepared. TCRdb re-analysed the PCR reads in MiXCR, keeping a single row per CDR3 protein. The data contain roughly 300,000 distinct CDR3 sequences, 11% of them singletons. This clonotype was detected many times. The TCR comes from a male patient aged 2 to 10 who had a stem cell transplant for chronic granulomatous disease, so the T cells may come from the graft donor. The chain has TRBV5-5 and TRBJ2-5, with D perhaps matching TRBD2 (6 bases). Sequencing used peripheral blood, obtained 180 days after TCRalphabeta/CD19-depleted stem cell transplant. CDR3 in DNA: TGTGCCAGCAGCTCCGGTCGGGACTCCCAGTACTTC. Translated: CASSSGRDSQYF.